Each of the 30 T cell receptor beta chains below was sequenced from the same sample in a study of cytomegalovirus exposure and HLA in healthy donors. The PCR ran on 60 Vbeta and 13 Jbeta primers. Repertoires were generated with immunoSEQ multiplex PCR, while TCRdb's copy carries only in-frame clones and drops some. The table lists fewer than 90,000 clones, under 80% of them singletons. Sequenced: PBMCs. All receptors derive from a man aged 25 to 45 in good health and CMV-seropositive.

The genes are TRBV6-6 and TRBJ2-7, with D unclear. This CDR3 has 13 residues. Looked up from germline, CDR1 is MNHNY and CDR2 is SVGAGI (reference sequence). Trimming pared 1 base from V and 3 bases from J, leaving 7 bases between. CDR3 coding DNA: TGTGCCAGCAGTTACTACAGTAACTACGAGCAGTACTTC. It is translated as CASSYYSNYEQYF.

This clone has just one count. The chain has TRBV29-1 and TRBJ2-5, with D perhaps TRBD2 (6 bases). V dropped 7 bases and J dropped 5 bases, with 14 bases sitting between them. This CDR3 comprises 12 residues. In germline, CDR1 is SQVTM, CDR2 ANQGSEA. The CDR3 region is CSAWGVRETQYF. CDR3 sequence (DNA): TGCAGCGCCTGGGGGGTTCGGGAGACCCAGTACTTC.

The V and J genes are TRBV27 and TRBJ2-3; 9 bases agree with TRBD2. V was clipped by 2 bases and J by 7 bases; unmatched bases: 7. In germline, CDR1 is MNHEY, CDR2 SMNVEV (reference sequence). This CDR3 comprises 15 residues. CDR3 in DNA: TGTGCCAGCAGTTTAGCGGGGGGGCCGCGGAATACGCAGTATTTT. Encoded protein: CASSLAGGPRNTQYF.

J is TRBJ2-2 and V is TRBV5-1, with 7 bases that match TRBD1. After removal of 3 bases from V and 3 bases from J, the junction contained 5 bases not matched to a gene. The germline V gene encodes CDR1 SGHRS and CDR2 YFSETQ. This CDR3 has 15 residues. CDR3 in amino acids: CASSWDDRDTGELFF. The CDR3 DNA reads TGCGCCAGCAGCTGGGACGACAGGGACACCGGGGAGCTGTTTTTT. Complete variable domain (other parts from reference TRBV5-1 and TRBJ2-2): KAGVTQTPRYLIKTRGQQVTLSCSPISGHRSVSWYQQTPGQGLQFLFEYFSETQRNKGNFPGRFSGRQFSNSRSEMNVSTLELGDSALYLCASSWDDRDTGELFFGEGSRLTVL.

CDR3 region: CASSLAGLQGAQYF. CDR3 nucleotide sequence: TGCGCCAGCAGCTTGGCAGGCTTACAAGGGGCCCAGTACTTC. The chain employs TRBV5-1 and TRBJ2-5; D is possibly TRBD1 (5 bases). The ends were cut back, 0 bases at V and 9 bases at J, with 15 bases in the middle. CDR1 SGHRS and CDR2 YFSETQ come from the germline V gene. CDR3 length equals 14 residues.

This chain uses TRBV30 with TRBJ1-2; maybe TRBD1 (6 bases). There are 15 residues in the CDR3. The germline V gene has CDR1 GTSNPN and CDR2 SVGIG (reference sequence). Trimming took off 3 bases at V and 4 bases at J, with 18 bases between the two ends. The CDR3 DNA is TGTGCCTGGAGCGCTCAATCGGGGGGCGCCTATGGCTACACCTTC. Translating gives CAWSAQSGGAYGYTF.

This chain uses TRBV7-9 with TRBJ1-2; 7 bases align to TRBD1. Per germline, CDR1 SEHNR and CDR2 FQNEAQ (reference sequence). Trimming at V came to 5 bases and at J to 4 bases, leaving 4 bases not matched to a gene. The CDR3 is made up of 13 amino acids. The CDR3 DNA reads as TGTGCCAGCAGCCAGACAGGGCGCTATGGCTACACCTTC. Translated: CASSQTGRYGYTF.

The chain links TRBV28 to TRBJ2-3; 7 bases map to TRBD1. This CDR3 is 15 amino acids long. Trimming cost V 8 bases and J 2 bases; bases outside gene matches: 10. Germline-derived CDR1 and CDR2 are MDHEN and SYDVKM. For the CDR3, the DNA is TGTGCCAGCGAGCGTCCGGGACAGTACACAGATACGCAGTATTTT. It encodes CASERPGQYTDTQYF.

The J gene is TRBJ2-3, the V gene TRBV7-2; 10 nucleotides match TRBD2. Per the germline V gene, CDR1 is SGHTA and CDR2 is FQGNSA. This CDR3 comprises 17 residues. Trimming removed 5 bases from V and 2 bases from J; junction bases left unmatched: 10. Here the CDR3 reads CASSAKVAGGSTDTQYF. DNA of the CDR3: TGTGCCAGCAGCGCTAAAGTAGCGGGGGGCTCCACAGATACGCAGTATTTT.

This clone showed up just a few times. The chain carries TRBV7-3 and TRBJ2-1, with TRBD1 as a possible D gene (6 bases). Germline values: CDR1 SGHTA, CDR2 FQGTGA. V was shortened by 2 bases and J by 6 bases, with 8 bases between the two germline ends. The CDR3 spans 13 residues. The CDR3 sequence is CASSLEGGNEQFF. The CDR3 coding sequence is TGTGCCAGCAGCTTAGAAGGGGGCAATGAGCAGTTCTTC.

The chain carries TRBV4-3 and TRBJ2-5; TRBD2 matches at 8 bases. Per the germline V gene, CDR1 is LGHNA and CDR2 is YSLEER. V lost 0 bases and J lost 2; bases outside the gene matches: 2. This CDR3 has 15 amino acids. As DNA, the CDR3 is TGCGCCAGCAGCCAAGAGAGACTAGCGCAAGAGACCCAGTACTTC. This sequence encodes CASSQERLAQETQYF.

The chain combines TRBV27 with TRBJ1-2, with D perhaps TRBD1 (5 bases). The germline CDR1 and CDR2 sequences are MNHEY and SMNVEV (reference sequence). V was shortened by 6 bases and J by 4 bases, with 15 bases between the two germline ends. The CDR3 spans 14 residues. In nucleotides, the CDR3 is TGTGCCAGCAGGGCATGGGGCACAGTCTATGGCTACACCTTC. Translating gives CASRAWGTVYGYTF.

This clone was detected only a few times. The V and J genes are TRBV7-9 and TRBJ1-4; D perhaps matches TRBD1 (5 bases). With 5 bases removed from V and 8 bases from J, the gap between germline ends came to 12 bases. Germline values: CDR1 SEHNR, CDR2 FQNEAQ (reference sequence). The CDR3 is 13 residues long. CDR3 in amino acids: CASSQGLEEKLFF. DNA of the CDR3: TGTGCCAGCAGCCAGGGCCTTGAAGAAAAACTGTTTTTT.

This clone is a singleton in its sample. This chain connects TRBV6-1 to TRBJ1-2; D perhaps matches TRBD1 (5 bases). The V gene's germline CDR1 is MNHNS and CDR2 SASEGT. This CDR3 has 14 residues. V was trimmed by 1 base and J by 4 bases, leaving 10 bases between them. The CDR3 nucleotides are TGTGCCAGCAGTGAAGGGGGGGAGGTCTATGGCTACACCTTC. Protein product: CASSEGGEVYGYTF.

This clone was seen only a few times. This rearrangement joins TRBV2 to TRBJ2-2; 7 bases are shared with TRBD2. The length of the CDR3 is 19 residues. CDR1 is SNHLY and CDR2 is FYNNEI in the germline V gene. V lost 5 bases, J lost 0 bases, and 15 bases stayed unmatched. The CDR3 here is CASSRTSDPFESNTGELFF. In DNA, the CDR3 is TGTGCCAGCAGTCGTACTAGCGATCCTTTCGAGTCGAACACCGGGGAGCTGTTTTTT. The entire variable domain, with the rest obtained from reference TRBV2 and TRBJ2-2, is as follows: EPEVTQTPSHQVTQMGQEVILRCVPISNHLYFYWYRQILGQKVEFLVSFYNNEISEKSEIFDDQFSVERPDGSNFTLKIRSTKLEDSAMYFCASSRTSDPFESNTGELFFGEGSRLTVL.

The rearrangement uses TRBV19 and TRBJ2-1; 7 nucleotides agree with TRBD2. The germline V gene encodes CDR1 LNHDA and CDR2 SQIVND (reference sequence). V dropped 4 bases and J dropped 7; count of bases not matched to a gene: 7. This CDR3 spans 14 amino acids. DNA of the CDR3: TGTGCCAGTAGTAGGGGGGGGATAGTAAATGAGCAGTTCTTC. This sequence encodes CASSRGGIVNEQFF.

The chain employs TRBV5-3 and TRBJ2-7, with 8 positions matching TRBD1. TRBV5-3 is labeled an ORF, and its function is uncertain. V was clipped by 4 bases and J by 0 bases; unmatched bases: 15. The CDR3 loop spans 18 amino acids. In nucleotides, the CDR3 is TGTGCCAGAAGCGCGGACAGGGCCATTGCTTCGAACTCCTACGAGCAGTACTTC. It specifies CARSADRAIASNSYEQYF.

This clone has a handful of counts. V is TRBV4-1 and J is TRBJ1-4; D is perhaps TRBD1 (5 bases). In germline, CDR1 is MGHRA, CDR2 YSYEKL. V was pared by 0 bases and J by 7 bases, with 9 bases between. The CDR3 loop spans 14 amino acids. The CDR3 sequence: CASSQDRRGEKLFF. The DNA for the CDR3 is TGCGCCAGCAGCCAAGATAGGAGGGGTGAAAAACTGTTTTTT.

V usage is TRBV27 and J usage is TRBJ1-1; D not resolved. Germline V gene sequence: CDR1 MNHEY, CDR2 SMNVEV (reference sequence). Trimming removed 5 bases from V and 1 base from J, with 14 bases in between. This CDR3 has 15 residues. The CDR3: CASSLMGVGNTEAFF. CDR3 DNA: TGTGCCAGCAGTCTTATGGGAGTCGGGAACACTGAAGCTTTCTTT.

The chain recombines TRBV19 with TRBJ2-5; D may be TRBD2 (6 bases). In germline, CDR1 is LNHDA, CDR2 SQIVND (reference sequence). V lost 2 bases to trimming and J lost 5 bases, with 12 bases between them. The CDR3 is 14 residues long. The CDR3 sequence: CASSIRGTKETQYF. CDR3 bases: TGTGCCAGTAGTATACGGGGGACGAAGGAGACCCAGTACTTC.

The chain is built from TRBV7-2 and TRBJ1-2; D not resolved. Trimming cost V 5 bases and J 2 bases, with 9 bases left between them. Germline CDR1 is SGHTA and CDR2 is FQGNSA. CDR3 length: 13 residues. In DNA form, the CDR3 reads TGTGCCAGCAGCCCCGGGATGAACTATGGCTACACCTTC. It is translated as CASSPGMNYGYTF.

This clone came up once. The V gene is TRBV19, the J gene TRBJ1-1; 10 bases are shared with TRBD1. Germline trimming cut 9 bases from V and 7 bases from J; bases unmatched to any gene: 11. CDR1 LNHDA and CDR2 SQIVND come from the germline V gene (reference sequence). The CDR3 runs 14 residues. The CDR3 loop reads CASLDAGTGVEAFF. The CDR3, as DNA: TGTGCCAGCCTCGACGCCGGGACAGGGGTTGAAGCTTTCTTT.

This clone was found a few times. The CDR3 loop is CAISWTGMNTEAFF. The CDR3 coding sequence is TGTGCCATCAGTTGGACAGGGATGAACACTGAAGCTTTCTTT. The rearrangement links TRBV10-3 to TRBJ1-1; TRBD1 matches at 8 bases. Germline values: CDR1 ENHRY, CDR2 SYGVKD. The CDR3 contains 14 residues. With V trimmed by 5 bases and J by 0 bases, 2 bases remained unmatched.

The V call is TRBV19, the J call TRBJ1-5, with D possibly matching TRBD1 (6 bases). This CDR3 is 14 amino acids long. The V gene's germline CDR1 is LNHDA and CDR2 SQIVND (reference sequence). V lost 6 bases, J lost 5 bases, and 14 bases lay in between. The CDR3 bases are TGTGCCAGTAGACCCAGGGGATCCGATCAGCCCCAGCATTTT. It is translated as CASRPRGSDQPQHF.

The chain couples TRBV6-6 to TRBJ1-5; D gene uncertain. Germline V gives CDR1 MNHNY, CDR2 SVGAGI (reference sequence). This CDR3 region has 14 residues. V was shortened by 6 bases and J by 3 bases, with 12 bases between the two germline ends. CDR3: CASRTGAFNQPQHF. In DNA, the CDR3 is TGTGCCAGCAGGACGGGAGCGTTCAATCAGCCCCAGCATTTT.

V is TRBV2 and J is TRBJ1-6; 7 bases align to TRBD1. Germline lookup yields CDR1 SNHLY and CDR2 FYNNEI. J lost 5 bases, V lost 11 bases, and 9 bases had no gene match. The CDR3 consists of 14 residues. CDR3 in DNA: TGTGCCGGACAGGCGGTGGGGAATAATTCACCCCTCCACTTT. This gives the protein CAGQAVGNNSPLHF. Together with reference TRBV2 and TRBJ1-6, the CDR3 gives the full variable domain: EPEVTQTPSHQVTQMGQEVILRCVPISNHLYFYWYRQILGQKVEFLVSFYNNEISEKSEIFDDQFSVERPDGSNFTLKIRSTKLEDSAMYFCAGQAVGNNSPLHFGNGTRLTVT.

The V gene is TRBV4-2, the J gene TRBJ2-2; possible D gene TRBD1, 6 bases. CDR1 LGHNA and CDR2 YNFKEQ come from the germline V gene. Deletions cut 5 bases from V and 4 bases from J, with 14 bases between. CDR3 length: 15 residues. CDR3 sequence reads: CASSTDTGPTGELFF. The CDR3 nucleotides read TGTGCCAGCAGCACAGACACAGGGCCCACCGGGGAGCTGTTTTTT.

This clone was counted once. V is TRBV6-5 and J is TRBJ1-1; TRBD1 is a possible D gene (5 bases). Trimming cost V 2 bases and J 5 bases, with 12 bases left between them. This CDR3 is 14 amino acids long. Germline lookup yields CDR1 MNHEY and CDR2 SVGAGI. The CDR3 is CASSYGGWQTEAFF. The CDR3 DNA follows: TGTGCCAGCAGTTACGGGGGGTGGCAAACTGAAGCTTTCTTT.

This chain links TRBV5-8 with TRBJ2-5; D is undetermined. Trimming took off 0 bases at V and 1 base at J, with 10 bases between the two ends. CDR1 is SGHTS, CDR2 YDEGEE, per germline. There are 15 residues in the CDR3. The CDR3 DNA sequence: TGTGCCAGCAGCTTGGCTGGCCAATTCCAAGAGACCCAGTACTTC. It is translated as CASSLAGQFQETQYF.

The genes are TRBV5-1 and TRBJ2-7, with TRBD1 matching over 11 bases. After removal of 3 bases from V and 2 bases from J, the junction contained 7 bases not matched to a gene. CDR3 length: 16 residues. CDR1 and CDR2 (germline): SGHRS, YFSETQ. The CDR3 bases are TGCGCCAGCAGCTCTAACCCGGGACAGGGGGCCTACGAGCAGTACTTC. Amino acids: CASSSNPGQGAYEQYF. The entire variable domain, with the rest obtained from reference TRBV5-1 and TRBJ2-7, is as follows: KAGVTQTPRYLIKTRGQQVTLSCSPISGHRSVSWYQQTPGQGLQFLFEYFSETQRNKGNFPGRFSGRQFSNSRSEMNVSTLELGDSALYLCASSSNPGQGAYEQYFGPGTRLTVT.